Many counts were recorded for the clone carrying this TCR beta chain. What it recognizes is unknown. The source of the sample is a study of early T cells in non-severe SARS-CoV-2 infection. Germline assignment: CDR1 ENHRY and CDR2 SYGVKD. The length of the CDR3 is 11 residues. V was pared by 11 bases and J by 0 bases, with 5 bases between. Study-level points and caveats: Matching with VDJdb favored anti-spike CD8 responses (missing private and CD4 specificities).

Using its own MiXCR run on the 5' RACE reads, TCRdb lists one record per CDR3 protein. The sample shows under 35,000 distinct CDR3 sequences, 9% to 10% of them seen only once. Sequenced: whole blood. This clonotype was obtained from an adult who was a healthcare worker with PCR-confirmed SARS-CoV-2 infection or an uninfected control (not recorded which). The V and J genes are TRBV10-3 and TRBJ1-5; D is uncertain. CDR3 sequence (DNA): TGTGCCGCAGGTAGCAATCAGCCCCAGCATTTT. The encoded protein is CAAGSNQPQHF.